This T cell receptor (beta chain) stems from a study of T cells in Graves' hyperthyroidism and ophthalmopathy. General study results and limits: Most clonotypes expanded in thyroid above 0.001 were likewise present in blood.

Calling Graves' hyperthyroidism stable meant ophthalmopathy did not progress within 18 months. Clinical symptoms, serum thyroxine and TRAb, thyroid ultrasound and orbital computed tomography were used for the diagnoses. Around 10 ml fresh peripheral blood yielded the PBMCs. This clonotype was observed at least ten times. Its antigen is as yet unknown. Germline values: CDR1 LGHDT, CDR2 YNNKEL (reference sequence). The CDR3 has 13 amino acids. The V segment lost 1 base and the J segment 9 bases; nucleotides outside the gene matches: 3. RNA transcripts served as the template for amplifying TCR beta CDR3 regions. The HTBI primer set served for first-round RT-PCR of the TCR CDR3. TCRdb reprocessed the multiplex PCR reads via MiXCR and lists one record per CDR3 protein. This sample yields hundreds of thousands of distinct CDR3 sequences, of which 16% are seen a single time; 15% to 20% belongs to the top ten.

The chain joins TRBV3-1 to TRBJ2-1, with TRBD2 matching 7 bases. The sequence was collected from a woman aged 18-29 years with Graves' hyperthyroidism. The sample comprised blood. The CDR3 here is CASSQGTRVEQFF. The CDR3 nucleotides read TGTGCCAGCAGCCAAGGGACTAGGGTTGAGCAGTTCTTC.